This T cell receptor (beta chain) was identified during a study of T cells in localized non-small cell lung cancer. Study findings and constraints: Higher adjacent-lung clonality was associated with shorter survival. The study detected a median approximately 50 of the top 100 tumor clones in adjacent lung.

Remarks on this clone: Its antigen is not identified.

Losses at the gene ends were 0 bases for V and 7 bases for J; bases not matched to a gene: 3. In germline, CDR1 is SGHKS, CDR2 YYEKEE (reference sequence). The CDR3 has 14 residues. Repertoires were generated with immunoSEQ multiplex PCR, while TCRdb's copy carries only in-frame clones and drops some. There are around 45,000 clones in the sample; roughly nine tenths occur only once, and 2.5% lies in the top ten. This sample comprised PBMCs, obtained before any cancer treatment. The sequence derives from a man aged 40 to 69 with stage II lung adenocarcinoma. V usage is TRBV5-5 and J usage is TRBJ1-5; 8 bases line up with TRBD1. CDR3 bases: TGTGCCAGCAGCTTGGCAGGGGGCGGCCAGCCCCAGCATTTT. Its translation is CASSLAGGGQPQHF. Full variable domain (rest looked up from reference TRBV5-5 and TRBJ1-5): DAGVTQSPTHLIKTRGQQVTLRCSPISGHKSVSWYQQVLGQGPQFIFQYYEKEERGRGNFPDRFSARQFPNYSSELNVNALLLGDSALYLCASSLAGGGQPQHFGDGTRLSIL.